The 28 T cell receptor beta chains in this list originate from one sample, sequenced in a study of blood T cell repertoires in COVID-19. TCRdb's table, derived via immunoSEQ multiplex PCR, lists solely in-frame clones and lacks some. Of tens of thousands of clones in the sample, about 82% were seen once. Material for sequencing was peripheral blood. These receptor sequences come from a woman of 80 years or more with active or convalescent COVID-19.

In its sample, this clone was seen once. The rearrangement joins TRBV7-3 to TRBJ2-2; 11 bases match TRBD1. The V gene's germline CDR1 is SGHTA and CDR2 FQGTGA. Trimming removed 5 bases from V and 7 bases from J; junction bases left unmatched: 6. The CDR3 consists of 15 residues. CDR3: CASSPGTGGGGELFF. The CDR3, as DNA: TGTGCCAGCAGCCCCGGGACAGGGGGTGGCGGGGAGCTGTTTTTT.

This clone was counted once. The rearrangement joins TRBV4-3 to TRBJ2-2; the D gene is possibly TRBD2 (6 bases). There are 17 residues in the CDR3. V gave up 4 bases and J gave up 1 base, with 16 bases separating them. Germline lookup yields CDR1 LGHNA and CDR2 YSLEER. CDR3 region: CASSLQGRGLNTGELFF. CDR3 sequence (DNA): TGCGCCAGCAGCCTCCAAGGGCGGGGCTTGAACACCGGGGAGCTGTTTTTT.

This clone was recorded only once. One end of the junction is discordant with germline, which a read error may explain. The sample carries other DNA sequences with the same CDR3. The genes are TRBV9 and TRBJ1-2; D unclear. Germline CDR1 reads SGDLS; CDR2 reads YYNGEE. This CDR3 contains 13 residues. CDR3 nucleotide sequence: TGTGCCAGCAGCGTGTCGGTAAACTATGGCTACACTTTC. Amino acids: CASSVSVNYGYTF.

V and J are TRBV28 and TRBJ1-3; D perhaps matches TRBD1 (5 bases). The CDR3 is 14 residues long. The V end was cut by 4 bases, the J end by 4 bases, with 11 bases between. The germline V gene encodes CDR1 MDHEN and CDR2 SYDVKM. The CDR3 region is CASSYGGWGNTIYF. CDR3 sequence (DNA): TGTGCCAGCAGTTACGGGGGTTGGGGAAACACCATATATTTT.

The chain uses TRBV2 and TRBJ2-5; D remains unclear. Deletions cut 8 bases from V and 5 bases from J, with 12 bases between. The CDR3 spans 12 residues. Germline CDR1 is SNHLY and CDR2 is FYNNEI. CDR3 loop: CASSFGFETQYF. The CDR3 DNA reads TGTGCCAGCTCTTTCGGTTTTGAGACCCAGTACTTC.

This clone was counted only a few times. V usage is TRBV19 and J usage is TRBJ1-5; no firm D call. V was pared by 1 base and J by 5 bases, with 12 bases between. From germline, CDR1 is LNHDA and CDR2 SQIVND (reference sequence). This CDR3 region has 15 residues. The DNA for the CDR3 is TGTGCCAGTAGTATAGTCGGATCCGGGGATCAGCCCCAGCATTTT. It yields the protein CASSIVGSGDQPQHF.

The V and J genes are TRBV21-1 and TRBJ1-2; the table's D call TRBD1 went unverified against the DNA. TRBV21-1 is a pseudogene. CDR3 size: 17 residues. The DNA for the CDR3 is TGTGCCAGCAACAAAATTAAGCGACAGGGCGTCGGAAAGGGCTACACCTTC. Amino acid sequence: CASNKIKRQGVGKGYTF.

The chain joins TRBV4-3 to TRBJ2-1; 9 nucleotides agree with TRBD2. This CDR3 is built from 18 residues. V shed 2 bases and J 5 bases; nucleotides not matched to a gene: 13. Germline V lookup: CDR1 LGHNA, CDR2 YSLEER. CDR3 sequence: CASSQQAYETSGDNEQFF. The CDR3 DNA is TGCGCCAGCAGCCAACAGGCTTATGAGACTAGCGGCGACAATGAGCAGTTCTTC.

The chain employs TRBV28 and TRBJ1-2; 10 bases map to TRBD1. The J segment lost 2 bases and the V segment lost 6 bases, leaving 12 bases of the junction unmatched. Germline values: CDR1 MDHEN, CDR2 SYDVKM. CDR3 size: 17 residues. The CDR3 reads CASSPMTGGVGNYGYTF. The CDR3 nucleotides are TGTGCCAGCAGCCCCATGACAGGGGGCGTTGGAAACTATGGCTACACCTTC.

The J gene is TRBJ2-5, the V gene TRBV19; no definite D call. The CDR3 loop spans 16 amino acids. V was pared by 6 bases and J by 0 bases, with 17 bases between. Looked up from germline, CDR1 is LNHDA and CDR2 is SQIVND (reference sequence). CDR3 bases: TGTGCCAGTAGCCCCACACGATACCAGTACCAAGAGACCCAGTACTTC. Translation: CASSPTRYQYQETQYF.

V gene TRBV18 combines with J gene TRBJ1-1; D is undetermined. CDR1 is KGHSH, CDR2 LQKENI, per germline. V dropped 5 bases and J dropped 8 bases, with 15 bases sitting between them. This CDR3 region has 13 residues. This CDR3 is CASSSSSGGEAFF. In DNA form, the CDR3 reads TGTGCCAGCTCATCCTCGAGTGGCGGCGAAGCTTTCTTT.

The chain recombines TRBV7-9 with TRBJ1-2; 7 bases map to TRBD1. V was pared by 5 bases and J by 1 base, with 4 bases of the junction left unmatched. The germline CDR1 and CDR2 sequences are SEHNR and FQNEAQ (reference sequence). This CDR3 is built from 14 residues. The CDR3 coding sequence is TGTGCCAGCAGCGTCCGGGACAGTAACTATGGCTACACCTTC. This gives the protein CASSVRDSNYGYTF. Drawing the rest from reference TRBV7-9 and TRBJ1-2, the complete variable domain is DTGVSQNPRHKITKRGQNVTFRCDPISEHNRLYWYRQTLGQGPEFLTYFQNEAQLEKSRLLSDRFSAERPKGSFSTLEIQRTEQGDSAMYLCASSVRDSNYGYTFGSGTRLTVV.

The CDR3 reads CASSQDRGGRAYNEQFF. The CDR3, as DNA: TGCGCCAGCAGCCAAGATCGAGGAGGGAGGGCATACAATGAGCAGTTCTTC. The J gene is TRBJ2-1, the V gene TRBV4-3; the match to TRBD2 covers 7 bases. This CDR3 has 17 residues. The V gene end was trimmed by 0 bases and the J gene end by 4 bases; junction bases not matched to a gene: 9. CDR1 and CDR2 (germline): LGHNA, YSLEER.

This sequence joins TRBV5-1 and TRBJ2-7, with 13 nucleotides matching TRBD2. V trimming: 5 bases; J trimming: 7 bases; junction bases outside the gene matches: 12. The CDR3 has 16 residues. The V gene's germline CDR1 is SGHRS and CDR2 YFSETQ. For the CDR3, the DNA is TGCGCCAGCAGTCCGGGACTAGCGGGGCCCGCCCGGGAGCAGTACTTC. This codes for CASSPGLAGPAREQYF.

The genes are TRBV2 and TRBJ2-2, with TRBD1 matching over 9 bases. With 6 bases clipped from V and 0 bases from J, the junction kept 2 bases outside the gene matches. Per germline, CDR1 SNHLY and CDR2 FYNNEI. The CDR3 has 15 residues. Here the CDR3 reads CASRRDRANTGELFF. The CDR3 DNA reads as TGTGCCAGCAGGCGGGACAGGGCGAACACCGGGGAGCTGTTTTTT.

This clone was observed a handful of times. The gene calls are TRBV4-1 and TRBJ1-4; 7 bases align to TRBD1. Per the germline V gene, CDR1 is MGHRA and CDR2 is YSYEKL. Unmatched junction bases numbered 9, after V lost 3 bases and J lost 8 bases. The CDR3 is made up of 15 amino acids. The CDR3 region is CASSQNTGVLEKLFF. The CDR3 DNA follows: TGCGCCAGCAGCCAGAATACAGGGGTACTCGAAAAACTGTTTTTT.

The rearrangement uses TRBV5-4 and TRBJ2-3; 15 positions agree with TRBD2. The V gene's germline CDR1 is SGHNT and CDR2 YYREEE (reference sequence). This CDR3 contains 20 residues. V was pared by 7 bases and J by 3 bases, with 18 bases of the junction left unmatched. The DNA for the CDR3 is TGTGCCAGCGACCTACTTACCGGACTAGCGGGAGGGGTTATAACAGATACGCAGTATTTT. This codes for CASDLLTGLAGGVITDTQYF.

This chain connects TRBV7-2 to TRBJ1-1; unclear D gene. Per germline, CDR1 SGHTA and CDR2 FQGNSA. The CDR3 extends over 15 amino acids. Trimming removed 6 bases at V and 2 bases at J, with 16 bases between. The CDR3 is CASSNHRSGNTEAFF. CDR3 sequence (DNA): TGTGCCAGCAGTAATCACCGTTCAGGTAACACTGAAGCTTTCTTT.

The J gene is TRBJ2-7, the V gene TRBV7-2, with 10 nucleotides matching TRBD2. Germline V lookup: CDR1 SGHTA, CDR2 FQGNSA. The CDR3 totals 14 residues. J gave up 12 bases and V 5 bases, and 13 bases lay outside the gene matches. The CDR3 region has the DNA TGTGCCAGCAGCCCCGCCGGACTAGCGGTACCCTCGTACTTC. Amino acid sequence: CASSPAGLAVPSYF.

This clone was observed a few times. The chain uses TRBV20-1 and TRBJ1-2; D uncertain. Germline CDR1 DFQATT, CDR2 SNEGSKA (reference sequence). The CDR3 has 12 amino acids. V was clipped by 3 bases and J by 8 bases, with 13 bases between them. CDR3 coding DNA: TGCAGTGCTAGTTTACCAGGCCAAGGCTACACCTTC. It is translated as CSASLPGQGYTF.

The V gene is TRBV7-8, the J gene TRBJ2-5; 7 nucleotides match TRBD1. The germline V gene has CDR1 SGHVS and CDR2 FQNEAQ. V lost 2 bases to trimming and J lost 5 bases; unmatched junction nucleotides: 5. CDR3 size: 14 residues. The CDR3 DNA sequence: TGTGCCAGCAGCTTACGGGACAGAGAGGAGACCCAGTACTTC. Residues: CASSLRDREETQYF.

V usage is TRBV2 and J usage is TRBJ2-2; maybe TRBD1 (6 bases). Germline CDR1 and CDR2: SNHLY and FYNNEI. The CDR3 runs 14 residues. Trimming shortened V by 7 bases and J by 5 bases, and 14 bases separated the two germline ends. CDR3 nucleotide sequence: TGTGCCAGCACAATCGTAGGGGGAACCGGGGAGCTGTTTTTT. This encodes CASTIVGGTGELFF.

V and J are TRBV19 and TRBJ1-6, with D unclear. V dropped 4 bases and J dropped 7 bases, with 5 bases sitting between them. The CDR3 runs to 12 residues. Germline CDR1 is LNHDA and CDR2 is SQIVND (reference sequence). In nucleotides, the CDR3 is TGTGCCAGTAGTAGGGCGAATTCACCCCTCCACTTT. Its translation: CASSRANSPLHF. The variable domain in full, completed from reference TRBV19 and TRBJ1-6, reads DGGITQSPKYLFRKEGQNVTLSCEQNLNHDAMYWYRQDPGQGLRLIYYSQIVNDFQKGDIAEGYSVSREKKESFPLTVTSAQKNPTAFYLCASSRANSPLHFGNGTRLTVT.

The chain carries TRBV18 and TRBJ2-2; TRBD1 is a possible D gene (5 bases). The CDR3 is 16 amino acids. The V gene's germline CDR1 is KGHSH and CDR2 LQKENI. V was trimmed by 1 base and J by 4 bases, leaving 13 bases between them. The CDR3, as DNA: TGTGCCAGCTCACCACAAGCCATTGGGGCCACCGGGGAGCTGTTTTTT. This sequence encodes CASSPQAIGATGELFF.

This CDR3 reads CASSLEGAVAFF. CDR3 bases: TGTGCCAGCAGCTTAGAGGGGGCCGTTGCTTTCTTT. J is TRBJ1-1 and V is TRBV7-2, with 7 bases matching TRBD1. Unmatched junction bases numbered 4, after V lost 1 base and J lost 11 bases. The germline CDR1 and CDR2 sequences are SGHTA and FQGNSA. The CDR3 runs to 12 residues. The full variable domain, its missing parts supplied by reference TRBV7-2 and TRBJ1-1, is GAGVSQSPSNKVTEKGKDVELRCDPISGHTALYWYRQSLGQGLEFLIYFQGNSAPDKSGLPSDRFSAERTGGSVSTLTIQRTQQEDSAVYLCASSLEGAVAFFGQGTRLTVV.

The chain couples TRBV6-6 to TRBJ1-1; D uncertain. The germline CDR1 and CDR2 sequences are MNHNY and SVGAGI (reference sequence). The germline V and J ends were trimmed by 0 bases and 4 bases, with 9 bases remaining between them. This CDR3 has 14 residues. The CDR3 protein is CASSYSAGGTEAFF. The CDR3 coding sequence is TGTGCCAGCAGTTACTCGGCTGGAGGCACTGAAGCTTTCTTT.

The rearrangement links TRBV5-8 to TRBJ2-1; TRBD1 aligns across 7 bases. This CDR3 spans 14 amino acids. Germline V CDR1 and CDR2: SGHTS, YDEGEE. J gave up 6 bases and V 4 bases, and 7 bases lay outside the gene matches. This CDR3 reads CASSPPGQTNEQFF. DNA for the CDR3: TGTGCCAGCAGCCCACCGGGACAGACCAATGAGCAGTTCTTC.

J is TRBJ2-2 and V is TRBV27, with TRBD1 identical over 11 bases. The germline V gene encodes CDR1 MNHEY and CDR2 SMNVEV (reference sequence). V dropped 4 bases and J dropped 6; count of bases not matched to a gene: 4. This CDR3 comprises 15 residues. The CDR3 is CASSWGQGVAGELFF. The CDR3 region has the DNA TGTGCCAGCAGTTGGGGACAGGGGGTGGCCGGGGAGCTGTTTTTT.